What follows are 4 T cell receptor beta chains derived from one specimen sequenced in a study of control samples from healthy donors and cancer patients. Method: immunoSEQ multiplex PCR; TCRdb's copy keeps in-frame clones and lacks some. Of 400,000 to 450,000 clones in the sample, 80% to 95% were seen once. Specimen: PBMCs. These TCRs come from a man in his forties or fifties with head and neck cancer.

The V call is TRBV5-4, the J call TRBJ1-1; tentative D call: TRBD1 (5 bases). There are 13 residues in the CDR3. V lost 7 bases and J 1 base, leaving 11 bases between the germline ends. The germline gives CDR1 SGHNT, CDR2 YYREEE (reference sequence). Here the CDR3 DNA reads TGTGCCAGCCTACAGGTCCCGAACACTGAAGCTTTCTTT. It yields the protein CASLQVPNTEAFF.

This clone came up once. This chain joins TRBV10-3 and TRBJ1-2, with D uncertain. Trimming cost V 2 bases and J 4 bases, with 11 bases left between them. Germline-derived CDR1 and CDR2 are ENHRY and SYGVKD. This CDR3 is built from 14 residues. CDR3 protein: CAISEIQGSYGYTF. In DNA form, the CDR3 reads TGTGCCATCAGTGAGATACAAGGCAGCTATGGCTACACCTTC.

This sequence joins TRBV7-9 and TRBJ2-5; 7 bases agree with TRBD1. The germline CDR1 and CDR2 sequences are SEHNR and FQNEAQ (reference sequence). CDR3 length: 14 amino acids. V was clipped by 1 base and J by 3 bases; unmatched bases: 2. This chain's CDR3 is CASSLDRGKETQYF. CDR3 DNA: TGTGCCAGCAGCTTAGACAGGGGAAAAGAGACCCAGTACTTC. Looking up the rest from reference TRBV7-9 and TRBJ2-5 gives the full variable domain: DTGVSQNPRHKITKRGQNVTFRCDPISEHNRLYWYRQTLGQGPEFLTYFQNEAQLEKSRLLSDRFSAERPKGSFSTLEIQRTEQGDSAMYLCASSLDRGKETQYFGPGTRLLVL.

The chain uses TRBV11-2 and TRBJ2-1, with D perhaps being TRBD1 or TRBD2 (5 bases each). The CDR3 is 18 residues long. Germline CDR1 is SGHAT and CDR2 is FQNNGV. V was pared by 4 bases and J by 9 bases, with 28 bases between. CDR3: CASSSSLGWDRNSGEQFF. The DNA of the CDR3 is TGTGCCAGCAGCTCCTCCTTAGGATGGGACCGTAACAGTGGTGAGCAGTTCTTC.